This T cell receptor (beta chain) was found in a study of CD8 T cells in ankylosing spondylitis. Overall study results and limits: Eight or nine highly homologous variants made up a TCR beta motif that seemed to typify ankylosing spondylitis blood.

Germline V gives CDR1 SGHAT, CDR2 FQNNGV. This CDR3 contains 16 residues. With 5 bases clipped from V and 4 bases from J, the junction kept 12 bases outside the gene matches. Many counts were recorded for this clonotype. What it binds is not known. TCRdb fed the 5' RACE reads into MiXCR, producing one record per CDR3 protein. This sample has some 130,000 distinct CDR3 sequences, with roughly 6.6% found just once. The sequenced sample consisted of blood, either unsorted or a sorted T cell fraction (not recorded which). The chain uses TRBV11-2 and TRBJ2-3, with 7 bases aligning to TRBD1. This sequence was found in a female donor with ankylosing spondylitis or in good health (not recorded which). The CDR3 spells CASSQGATGLADTQYF. CDR3 nucleotide sequence: TGTGCCAGCAGCCAAGGGGCGACAGGGTTGGCAGATACGCAGTATTTT.